This T cell receptor (beta chain) was sequenced during a study of blood T cell repertoires in COVID-19. The CDR3 length is 13 residues. Germline V CDR1 and CDR2: MNHEY, SVGAGI. V was pared by 6 bases and J by 4 bases, with 5 bases of the junction left unmatched. TCRdb keeps only in-frame clones here, not all; method: immunoSEQ multiplex PCR. The sample lists about 150,000 clones, around 80% occurring once. The material sequenced was peripheral blood. The TCR comes from a woman in her forties or fifties with acute or convalescent COVID-19. The chain employs TRBV6-5 and TRBJ1-1, with 7 bases that match TRBD1. The CDR3 spells CASRSTGVTEAFF. CDR3 coding DNA: TGTGCCAGCAGATCTACAGGGGTCACTGAAGCTTTCTTT.